This paragraph covers one T cell receptor beta chain sequence. Its antigen is currently not known. No base quality values were provided; no much bigger clone lies one nucleotide off. From cysteine to phenylalanine, the CDR3 is 13 amino acids long. This entry keeps only the CDR3 DNA: 39 bases, framed from base 1. V was cut back by 7 bases and J by 4 bases, leaving a gap of 13 bases between them. CDR1 and CDR2 were assigned from the germline V gene (reference sequence) as LNHDA and SQIVND. The library was prepared using the immunoSEQ multiplex PCR assay. The deep sequencing platform assayed roughly 10^5 TCR templates per sample. Genomic DNA extracted from sorted T cells was the material used for TCRbeta CDR3 sequencing. The authors' analysis ran thus. The R programming language was used for the clonal analysis of the TCRbeta CDR3 data. Comparing unstimulated samples against CFSE-low samples taken after the reaction was how alloreactive CD4+ and CD8+ clones were defined. Regulatory or non-regulatory origin was assigned to alloreactive CD4+ clones by matching of sequences to sorted unstimulated Treg and non-Treg repertoires. TCRdb provides this immuneACCESS table in a form limited to in-frame rearrangements. Some clones are lacking; in checked studies, under half of them reflect an unresolved V gene, and why the rest are absent is not known. The V and J calls and clone size are taken from that table; D and trimming were inferred from the DNA. Here the sample has around 83,000 clones; approximately 90% occur a single time. Roughly 15% of the sample goes to the ten largest clones.

Sorted unstimulated T cells and proliferating T cells recovered from mixed lymphocyte reactions were subjected to TCRbeta CDR3 sequencing. Fresh whole blood from ten to eleven HLA-typed healthy donors served as the source for isolating PBMCs. The source of the sample is a study of siplizumab effects on memory and regulatory T cells (dated by TCRdb to between 2019 and 2020). For the study in its entirety: The effect of the anti-CD2 antibody siplizumab on alloreactive T-cell subsets was examined in allogeneic mixed lymphocyte reactions constructed from human PBMCs. Overall results and qualifications from the work: Sequences below about 10^-5 frequency were poorly captured, so only a minor fraction of alloreactive clones could be mapped to unstimulated subsets. About 80-96% of proliferating CD4+ or CD8+ clones could not be given a naive or memory phenotype. The cumulative frequency of alloreactive sequences traceable to unstimulated CD4+ memory T cells was significantly reduced by siplizumab. Compared with memory T cells, unstimulated naive T cells appeared more diverse, and naive cells seemed to make a substantial contribution to the alloresponse. Among mappable alloreactive CD4+ clones, the Treg-derived fraction averaged around 69% with siplizumab versus around 29% in control reactions. Whether proliferating Tregs from siplizumab cultures actually had suppressive function was not functionally confirmed.

The clonotype comes from a human donor in good health. Input material: CD4+ T cells sorted from blood. The chain couples TRBV19 to TRBJ1-1, with no D gene named confidently. For the CDR3, the sequence is CASTDIRGTEAFF. The bases are TGTGCCAGTACCGATATACGGGGCACTGAAGCTTTCTTT.